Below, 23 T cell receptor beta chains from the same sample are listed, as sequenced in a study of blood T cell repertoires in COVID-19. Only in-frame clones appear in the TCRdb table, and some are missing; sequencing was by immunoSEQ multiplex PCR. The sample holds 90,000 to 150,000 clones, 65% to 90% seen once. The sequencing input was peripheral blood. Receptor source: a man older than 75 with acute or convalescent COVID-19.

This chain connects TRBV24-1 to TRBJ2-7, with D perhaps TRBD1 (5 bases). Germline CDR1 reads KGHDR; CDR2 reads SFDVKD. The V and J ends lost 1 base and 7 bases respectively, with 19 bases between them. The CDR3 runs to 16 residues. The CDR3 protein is CATSDLSPQGKDEQYF. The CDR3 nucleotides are TGTGCCACCAGTGATTTAAGTCCGCAGGGTAAGGATGAGCAGTACTTC.

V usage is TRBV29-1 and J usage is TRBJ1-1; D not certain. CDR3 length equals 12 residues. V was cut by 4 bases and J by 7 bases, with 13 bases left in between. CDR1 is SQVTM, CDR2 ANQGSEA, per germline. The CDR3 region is CSVAGYGSEAFF. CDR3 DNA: TGCAGCGTTGCAGGTTATGGAAGTGAAGCTTTCTTT.

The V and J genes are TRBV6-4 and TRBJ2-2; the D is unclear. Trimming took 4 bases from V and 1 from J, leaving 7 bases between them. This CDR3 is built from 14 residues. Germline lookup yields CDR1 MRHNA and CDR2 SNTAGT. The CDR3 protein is CASSARQNTGELFF. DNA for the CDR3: TGTGCCAGCAGTGCGCGGCAGAACACCGGGGAGCTGTTTTTT.

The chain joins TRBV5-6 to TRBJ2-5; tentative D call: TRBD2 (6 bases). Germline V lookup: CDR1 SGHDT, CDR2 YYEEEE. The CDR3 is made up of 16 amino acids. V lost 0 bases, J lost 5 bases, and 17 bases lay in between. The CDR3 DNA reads TGTGCCAGCAGCTTGGAGGAGGGAGCGATTCGGGAGACCCAGTACTTC. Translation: CASSLEEGAIRETQYF.

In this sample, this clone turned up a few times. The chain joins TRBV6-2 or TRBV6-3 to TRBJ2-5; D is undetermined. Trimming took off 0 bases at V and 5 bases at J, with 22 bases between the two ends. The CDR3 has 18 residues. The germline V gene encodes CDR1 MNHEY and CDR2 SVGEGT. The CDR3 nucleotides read TGTGCCAGCAGTTACTCGATTCATGCAATCAGAAAAAAGGAGACCCAGTACTTC. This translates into CASSYSIHAIRKKETQYF.

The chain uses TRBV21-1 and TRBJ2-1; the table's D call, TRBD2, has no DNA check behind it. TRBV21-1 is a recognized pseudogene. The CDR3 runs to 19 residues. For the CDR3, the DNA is TGTGCCAGCAGTGGGGGGACTAGCGGGAAAAAGAGCTCCTACAATGAGCAGTTCTTC. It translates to CASSGGTSGKKSSYNEQFF.

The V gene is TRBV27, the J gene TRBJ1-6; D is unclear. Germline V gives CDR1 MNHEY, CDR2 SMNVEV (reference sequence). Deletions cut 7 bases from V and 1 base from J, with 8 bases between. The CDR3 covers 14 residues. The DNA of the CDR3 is TGTGCCAGCAAGGAGGGATCCTATAATTCACCCCTCCACTTT. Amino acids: CASKEGSYNSPLHF.

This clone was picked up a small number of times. The CDR3 region has the DNA TGTGCCAGCAGAGGGACTAGCGGGCCTACGCAGTATTTT. Its protein product is CASRGTSGPTQYF. The chain is built from TRBV6-5 and TRBJ2-3; 12 bases agree with TRBD2. V dropped 6 bases and J dropped 8; count of bases not matched to a gene: 3. CDR3 size: 13 residues. The germline V gene encodes CDR1 MNHEY and CDR2 SVGAGI.

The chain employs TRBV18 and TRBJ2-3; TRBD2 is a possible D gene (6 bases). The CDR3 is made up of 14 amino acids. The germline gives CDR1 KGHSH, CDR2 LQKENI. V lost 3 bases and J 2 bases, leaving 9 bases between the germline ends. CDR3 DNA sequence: TGTGCCAGCTCACCTTGGACTAACACAGATACGCAGTATTTT. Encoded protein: CASSPWTNTDTQYF.

In DNA form, the CDR3 reads TGTGCCAGCAGCTCCGGACTAGCGGGCCTTAGCACAGATACGCAGTATTTT. Its protein product is CASSSGLAGLSTDTQYF. This chain joins TRBV5-4 and TRBJ2-3, with TRBD2 matching over 11 bases. V shed 3 bases and J 0 bases; nucleotides not matched to a gene: 6. The V gene's germline CDR1 is SGHNT and CDR2 YYREEE (reference sequence). The CDR3 covers 17 residues.

In DNA, the CDR3 is TGTGCCAGCTCACCCTCGGTGAGGTCCAATGAAAAACTGTTTTTT. Its protein product is CASSPSVRSNEKLFF. This chain connects TRBV18 to TRBJ1-4; D remains unclear. The CDR3 contains 15 residues. The germline gives CDR1 KGHSH, CDR2 LQKENI. V was pared by 3 bases and J by 5 bases, with 13 bases between. Full variable domain (missing parts from reference TRBV18 and TRBJ1-4): NAGVMQNPRHLVRRRGQEARLRCSPMKGHSHVYWYRQLPEEGLKFMVYLQKENIIDESGMPKERFSAEFPKEGPSILRIQQVVRGDSAAYFCASSPSVRSNEKLFFGSGTQLSVL.

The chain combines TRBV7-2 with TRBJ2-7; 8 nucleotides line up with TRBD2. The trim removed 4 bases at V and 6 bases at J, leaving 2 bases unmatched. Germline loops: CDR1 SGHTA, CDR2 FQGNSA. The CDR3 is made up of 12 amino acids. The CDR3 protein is CASSSSGPEQYF. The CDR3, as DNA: TGTGCCAGCAGCTCTAGCGGGCCCGAGCAGTACTTC.

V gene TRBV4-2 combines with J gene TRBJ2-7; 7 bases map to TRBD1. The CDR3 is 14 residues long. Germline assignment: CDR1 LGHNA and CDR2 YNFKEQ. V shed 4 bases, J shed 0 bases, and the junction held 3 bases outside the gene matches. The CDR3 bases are TGTGCCAGCAGCCGTGGGACAGCCTCCTACGAGCAGTACTTC. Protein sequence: CASSRGTASYEQYF.

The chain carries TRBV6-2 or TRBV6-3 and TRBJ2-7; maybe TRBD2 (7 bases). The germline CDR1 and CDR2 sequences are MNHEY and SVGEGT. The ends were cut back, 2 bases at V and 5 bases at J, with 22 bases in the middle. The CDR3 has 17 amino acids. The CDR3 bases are TGTGCCAGCAGTTACCACCCAGGCCGGGGGGCCAGCCACGAGCAGTACTTC. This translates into CASSYHPGRGASHEQYF.

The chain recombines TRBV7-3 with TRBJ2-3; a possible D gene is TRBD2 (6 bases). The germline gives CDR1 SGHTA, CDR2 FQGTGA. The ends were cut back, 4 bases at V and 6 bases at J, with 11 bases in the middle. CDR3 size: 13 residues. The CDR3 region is CASSSSREDTQYF. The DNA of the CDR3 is TGTGCCAGCAGCTCTTCTCGGGAGGATACGCAGTATTTT.

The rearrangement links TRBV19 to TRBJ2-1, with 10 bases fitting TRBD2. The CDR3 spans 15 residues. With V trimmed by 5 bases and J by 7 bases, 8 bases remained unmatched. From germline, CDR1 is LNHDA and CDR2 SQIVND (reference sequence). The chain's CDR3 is CASSLQRGGLNEQFF. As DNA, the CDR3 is TGTGCCAGTAGTCTTCAGCGGGGGGGCCTTAATGAGCAGTTCTTC.

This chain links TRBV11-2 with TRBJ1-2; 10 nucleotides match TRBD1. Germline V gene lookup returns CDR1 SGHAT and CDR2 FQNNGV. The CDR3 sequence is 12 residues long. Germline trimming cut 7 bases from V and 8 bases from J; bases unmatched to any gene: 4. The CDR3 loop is CASKGQGRGYTF. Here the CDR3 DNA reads TGTGCCAGCAAGGGACAGGGGCGAGGCTACACCTTC. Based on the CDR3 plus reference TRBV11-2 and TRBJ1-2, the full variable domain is EAGVAQSPRYKIIEKRQSVAFWCNPISGHATLYWYQQILGQGPKLLIQFQNNGVVDDSQLPKDRFSAERLKGVDSTLKIQPAKLEDSAVYLCASKGQGRGYTFGSGTRLTVV.

As DNA, the CDR3 is TGTGCCAGCTCACCACAGGGGTACGACAATCAGCCCCAGCATTTT. Protein sequence: CASSPQGYDNQPQHF. The gene calls are TRBV18 and TRBJ1-5; D is perhaps TRBD1 (5 bases). CDR3 length: 15 amino acids. V lost 1 base, J lost 3 bases, and 10 bases lay in between. The germline CDR1 and CDR2 sequences are KGHSH and LQKENI.

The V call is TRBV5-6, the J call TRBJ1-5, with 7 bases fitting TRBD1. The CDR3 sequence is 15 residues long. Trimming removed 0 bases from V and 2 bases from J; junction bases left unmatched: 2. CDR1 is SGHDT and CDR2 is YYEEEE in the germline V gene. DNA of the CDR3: TGTGCCAGCAGCTTGGGTACAGGGGGCAATCAGCCCCAGCATTTT. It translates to CASSLGTGGNQPQHF.

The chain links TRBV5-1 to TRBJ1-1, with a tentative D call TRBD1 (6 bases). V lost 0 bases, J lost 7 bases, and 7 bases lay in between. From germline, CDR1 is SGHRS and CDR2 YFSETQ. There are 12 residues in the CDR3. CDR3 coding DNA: TGCGCCAGCAGCTTGGAGACAGGTGAAGCTTTCTTT. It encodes CASSLETGEAFF.

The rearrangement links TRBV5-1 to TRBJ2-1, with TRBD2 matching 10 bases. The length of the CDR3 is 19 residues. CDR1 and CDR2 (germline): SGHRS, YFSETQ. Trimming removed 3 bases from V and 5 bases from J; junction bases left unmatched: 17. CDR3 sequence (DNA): TGCGCCAGCAGCTCTTATATGAGCGGGGGGGATCTTAGGGACAATGAGCAGTTCTTC. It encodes CASSSYMSGGDLRDNEQFF.

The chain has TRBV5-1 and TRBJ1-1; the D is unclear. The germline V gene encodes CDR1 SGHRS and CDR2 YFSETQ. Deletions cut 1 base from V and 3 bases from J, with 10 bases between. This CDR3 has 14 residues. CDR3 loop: CASSLRIPDTEAFF. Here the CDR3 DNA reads TGCGCCAGCAGCTTGCGCATTCCGGACACTGAAGCTTTCTTT. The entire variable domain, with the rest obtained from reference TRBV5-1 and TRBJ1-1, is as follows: KAGVTQTPRYLIKTRGQQVTLSCSPISGHRSVSWYQQTPGQGLQFLFEYFSETQRNKGNFPGRFSGRQFSNSRSEMNVSTLELGDSALYLCASSLRIPDTEAFFGQGTRLTVV.

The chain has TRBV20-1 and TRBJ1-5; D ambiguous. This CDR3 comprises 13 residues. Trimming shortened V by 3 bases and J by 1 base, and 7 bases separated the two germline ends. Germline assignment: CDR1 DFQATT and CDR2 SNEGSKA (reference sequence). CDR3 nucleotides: TGCAGTGCTAGTCGGGGAAGCAATCAGCCCCAGCATTTT. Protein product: CSASRGSNQPQHF.